The present T cell receptor (beta chain) was sequenced within a study of T cells in Graves' hyperthyroidism and ophthalmopathy. Germline V gene lookup returns CDR1 MNHNY and CDR2 SVGAGI (reference sequence). The CDR3 totals 15 residues. The V gene end was trimmed by 0 bases and the J gene end by 8 bases; junction bases not matched to a gene: 3. Hyperthyroidism in the patients, aged 18 to 65, was newly diagnosed and under 2 months in duration. RNA transcripts yielded amplified TCR beta CDR3 regions. The TCR CDR3 was amplified in a first-round RT-PCR using the HTBI primer set. TCRdb fed the multiplex PCR reads into MiXCR, producing one record per CDR3 protein. Of more than 500,000 distinct CDR3 sequences in the sample, around 15% are singletons; the top ten hold approximately 3.8%. This clonotype has only a few counts.

The TCR originated in a woman aged 30 to 39 with Graves' hyperthyroidism. J is TRBJ2-1 and V is TRBV6-6, with TRBD2 matching over 11 bases. The sequenced sample was blood. The DNA for the CDR3 is TGTGCCAGCAGTTACTCAGGACTAGCGGGTTATGAGCAGTTCTTC. It encodes CASSYSGLAGYEQFF.